Each of the 32 T cell receptor beta chains below was sequenced from the same sample in a study of cytomegalovirus exposure and HLA in healthy donors. PCR employed 60 Vbeta and 13 Jbeta primers. Profiling relied on immunoSEQ multiplex PCR, and the TCRdb table lists in-frame clones only, not all of them. The data contain about 190,000 clones, 75% to 90% of them seen just once; the ten biggest clones take up 6.3%. Sequencing input: PBMCs. Every receptor here comes from a man between 35 and 55 years old in good health and CMV-seropositive.

The chain is built from TRBV2 and TRBJ1-4; possible D gene TRBD1, 5 bases. This CDR3 has 13 residues. Trimming stripped 10 bases from V and 8 bases from J, with 17 bases between. CDR1 and CDR2 from the germline V gene are SNHLY and FYNNEI. The CDR3 DNA sequence: TGTGCCAACAACCAGGGCCCTAGGGAAAAACTGTTTTTT. Amino acids: CANNQGPREKLFF.

This chain uses TRBV14 with TRBJ2-4; TRBD1 might be the D (5 bases). In germline, CDR1 is SGHDN, CDR2 FVKESK. Trimming took off 3 bases at V and 5 bases at J, with 11 bases between the two ends. The CDR3 has 14 residues. The DNA of the CDR3 is TGTGCCAGCAGCCACCTCACGACAGAAAACATTCAGTACTTC. The encoded protein is CASSHLTTENIQYF.

The rearrangement links TRBV5-4 to TRBJ2-7; perhaps TRBD1 as D (6 bases). Germline lookup yields CDR1 SGHNT and CDR2 YYREEE (reference sequence). The V end was cut by 2 bases, the J end by 5 bases, with 11 bases between. The CDR3 consists of 13 residues. CDR3 sequence (DNA): TGTGCCAGCAGCTTTGAGGGGGTGAACGAGCAGTACTTC. It codes for CASSFEGVNEQYF.

The chain carries TRBV7-9 and TRBJ1-4; D might be TRBD1 (5 bases). CDR3 length equals 15 residues. Germline V gene sequence: CDR1 SEHNR, CDR2 FQNEAQ (reference sequence). The V gene lost 0 bases and the J gene lost 7 bases, with 12 bases spanning the gap. The CDR3, as DNA: TGTGCCAGCAGCTTAGCGCAGGGAAGGCGTGAAAAACTGTTTTTT. As protein: CASSLAQGRREKLFF.

The V call is TRBV28, the J call TRBJ1-4; D uncertain. The CDR3 contains 14 residues. Germline lookup yields CDR1 MDHEN and CDR2 SYDVKM. V was shortened by 5 bases and J by 4 bases, with 11 bases between the two germline ends. The CDR3 loop is CASSKQAGNEKLFF. The DNA of the CDR3 is TGTGCCAGCAGTAAGCAGGCGGGTAATGAAAAACTGTTTTTT.

This CDR3 is CASSQGQTPFHGYTF. Here the CDR3 DNA reads TGTGCCAGCAGCCAGGGACAGACGCCTTTCCATGGCTACACCTTC. V and J are TRBV5-8 and TRBJ1-2, with 7 nucleotides matching TRBD1. Per germline, CDR1 SGHTS and CDR2 YDEGEE. With V trimmed by 4 bases and J by 6 bases, 12 bases remained unmatched. The CDR3 totals 15 residues.

The J gene is TRBJ2-1, the V gene TRBV7-9; 10 nucleotides line up with TRBD1. Germline V lookup: CDR1 SEHNR, CDR2 FQNEAQ (reference sequence). Trimming cost V 7 bases and J 0 bases; bases outside gene matches: 12. The CDR3 sequence is 18 residues long. CDR3 amino acids: CASTGQGKGDSSYNEQFF. CDR3 nucleotide sequence: TGTGCCAGCACGGGACAGGGGAAGGGGGACAGCTCCTACAATGAGCAGTTCTTC.

This chain joins TRBV2 and TRBJ2-7, with a possible D match to TRBD1 (7 bases). Germline CDR1 is SNHLY and CDR2 is FYNNEI. The ends were cut back, 4 bases at V and 6 bases at J, with 19 bases in the middle. The CDR3 consists of 15 residues. CDR3 sequence: CASSAVQGRSSEQYF. DNA for the CDR3: TGTGCCAGCAGTGCCGTACAGGGGAGGTCGTCCGAGCAGTACTTC.

The chain is built from TRBV5-1 and TRBJ2-7; possible D gene TRBD1, 6 bases. The CDR3 is 14 amino acids. V lost 3 bases, J lost 0 bases, and 10 bases lay in between. The germline V gene has CDR1 SGHRS and CDR2 YFSETQ. CDR3 loop: CASSSDSLSYEQYF. CDR3 DNA sequence: TGCGCCAGCAGCTCGGACAGCCTCTCCTACGAGCAGTACTTC.

V and J are TRBV30 and TRBJ1-3; 7 bases map to TRBD1. CDR1 is GTSNPN and CDR2 is SVGIG in the germline V gene (reference sequence). The CDR3 is made up of 16 amino acids. With V trimmed by 0 bases and J by 6 bases, 11 bases remained unmatched. The CDR3 region has the DNA TGTGCCTGGAGTGTACCGTTGGGACAGAGGCCAAACACCATATATTTT. Protein sequence: CAWSVPLGQRPNTIYF.

J is TRBJ2-5 and V is TRBV7-2; D is ambiguous. There are 13 residues in the CDR3. The V gene's germline CDR1 is SGHTA and CDR2 FQGNSA. The V end was cut by 0 bases, the J end by 5 bases, with 7 bases between. The CDR3 region is CASSLAVRETQYF. Written as DNA, the CDR3 is TGTGCCAGCAGCTTAGCCGTCCGGGAGACCCAGTACTTC.

This clone was observed a single time. This chain links TRBV30 with TRBJ1-1; possibly TRBD1 for D (5 bases). Germline V gene data show CDR1 as GTSNPN and CDR2 as SVGIG (reference sequence). The CDR3 is 15 amino acids. V was shortened by 3 bases and J by 1 base, with 15 bases between the two germline ends. CDR3 region: CAWSPIGDRNTEAFF. The DNA of the CDR3 is TGTGCCTGGAGCCCCATAGGGGATAGGAACACTGAAGCTTTCTTT.

This chain uses TRBV19 with TRBJ1-3, with a weak D call TRBD1 (5 bases). In germline, CDR1 is LNHDA, CDR2 SQIVND (reference sequence). The length of the CDR3 is 14 residues. The V end lost 7 bases, the J end lost 4 bases, and 14 bases lay between the germline ends. The CDR3, as DNA: TGTGCCAGTATGCGGGACGCCGCGGGAAACACCATATATTTT. Translation gives CASMRDAAGNTIYF. The entire variable domain, with the rest obtained from reference TRBV19 and TRBJ1-3, is as follows: DGGITQSPKYLFRKEGQNVTLSCEQNLNHDAMYWYRQDPGQGLRLIYYSQIVNDFQKGDIAEGYSVSREKKESFPLTVTSAQKNPTAFYLCASMRDAAGNTIYFGEGSWLTVV.

Concerning this clone: An end of the junction does not agree with germline; a read error may underlie this. J is TRBJ2-3 and V is TRBV27, with D maybe TRBD2 (6 bases). CDR1 and CDR2 (germline): MNHEY, SMNVEV (reference sequence). The CDR3 has 17 amino acids. CDR3 sequence (DNA): TGTGTCAGCTCAAGCCGGGGGTCAAGGTTTGGCACAGATACGCAGTATTTT. Translating gives CVSSSRGSRFGTDTQYF.

CDR3 sequence: CASSPSETQYF. For the CDR3, the DNA is TGTGCCAGCTCCCCCTCCGAGACCCAGTACTTC. This chain connects TRBV18 to TRBJ2-5; D unresolved. The CDR3 is 11 amino acids. The ends were cut back, 6 bases at V and 5 bases at J, with 7 bases in the middle. CDR1 and CDR2 (germline): KGHSH, LQKENI.

The rearrangement uses TRBV4-2 and TRBJ1-2, with D possibly TRBD1 on 5 matching bases. The CDR3 length is 14 residues. V was shortened by 0 bases and J by 5 bases, with 10 bases between the two germline ends. Germline assignment: CDR1 LGHNA and CDR2 YNFKEQ. In DNA, the CDR3 is TGTGCCAGCAGCCAAGAAGGGGCCGCTTATGGCTACACCTTC. Translated, it gives CASSQEGAAYGYTF.

V and J are TRBV28 and TRBJ1-1, with D unclear. Trimming took 5 bases from V and 1 from J, leaving 8 bases between them. In germline, CDR1 is MDHEN, CDR2 SYDVKM. The CDR3 consists of 13 residues. The CDR3 bases are TGTGCCAGCAGTAGGAACAGGAACACTGAAGCTTTCTTT. Its protein product is CASSRNRNTEAFF.

This clone showed up just once. The gene calls are TRBV19 and TRBJ1-2; weak D call: TRBD1 (6 bases). Germline lookup yields CDR1 LNHDA and CDR2 SQIVND (reference sequence). The CDR3 is 15 residues long. V lost 5 bases to trimming and J lost 4 bases, with 17 bases between them. CDR3 DNA: TGTGCCAGTAGTCCTTCCTTGGGGGGGGCCTATGGCTACACCTTC. As protein: CASSPSLGGAYGYTF.

The chain has TRBV7-8 and TRBJ1-3; D may be TRBD1 (5 bases). The CDR3 spans 14 residues. Germline CDR1 SGHVS, CDR2 FQNEAQ. V shed 2 bases and J shed 6 bases, with 11 bases lying between them. The CDR3 protein is CASSLKGFVNTIYF. The CDR3 region has the DNA TGTGCCAGCAGCTTAAAGGGGTTCGTAAACACCATATATTTT.

The J gene is TRBJ1-2, the V gene TRBV11-1, with TRBD1 identical over 7 bases. V dropped 2 bases and J dropped 6; count of bases not matched to a gene: 6. Germline V CDR1 and CDR2: SGHAT, FQDESV (reference sequence). The CDR3 runs to 14 residues. The CDR3, as DNA: TGTGCCAGCAGCTTACGGGCACAGGGGAATGGCTACACCTTC. It yields the protein CASSLRAQGNGYTF.

V usage is TRBV27 and J usage is TRBJ2-7; 9 nucleotides match TRBD2. Germline CDR1 and CDR2: MNHEY and SMNVEV (reference sequence). Trimming removed 3 bases from V and 3 bases from J; junction bases left unmatched: 9. The CDR3 runs 16 residues. The CDR3 sequence: CASSLDTSGRSYEQYF. CDR3 in DNA: TGTGCCAGCAGTTTGGACACTAGCGGGCGAAGCTACGAGCAGTACTTC.

This chain uses TRBV19 with TRBJ2-2; 10 bases line up with TRBD2. The CDR3 consists of 15 residues. J gave up 5 bases and V 4 bases, and 4 bases lay outside the gene matches. Germline V gives CDR1 LNHDA, CDR2 SQIVND (reference sequence). CDR3 bases: TGTGCCAGTAGTACACTAGCGGGGTGGACCGGGGAGCTGTTTTTT. Translated: CASSTLAGWTGELFF.

The chain recombines TRBV5-4 with TRBJ1-2; a weak D match, TRBD1 (5 bases). Germline CDR1 reads SGHNT; CDR2 reads YYREEE (reference sequence). V was trimmed by 2 bases and J by 5 bases, leaving 10 bases between them. This CDR3 comprises 13 residues. DNA of the CDR3: TGTGCCAGCAGCTTTAGGGGTTTTTATGGCTACACCTTC. Translating gives CASSFRGFYGYTF.

CDR3 DNA sequence: TGCGCCAGCAGCCGAGCCGGCGGGACAGAATACGAGCAGTACTTC. Protein: CASSRAGGTEYEQYF. The V gene is TRBV4-3, the J gene TRBJ2-7; tentative D call: TRBD1 (7 bases). Germline V gene lookup returns CDR1 LGHNA and CDR2 YSLEER. Trimming took 4 bases from V and 4 from J, leaving 17 bases between them. The CDR3 totals 15 residues.

The chain employs TRBV30 and TRBJ2-5; possibly TRBD2 for D (6 bases). Germline V CDR1 and CDR2: GTSNPN, SVGIG (reference sequence). This CDR3 is 14 amino acids long. Between the trimmed V and J ends, which lost 1 base and 2 bases, there was a span of 11 bases. The CDR3: CAWSEWAGQETQYF. CDR3 coding DNA: TGTGCCTGGAGTGAGTGGGCGGGGCAAGAGACCCAGTACTTC.

The gene calls are TRBV29-1 and TRBJ1-2; D is perhaps TRBD1 (6 bases). The CDR3 spans 19 residues. The V and J ends lost 0 bases and 5 bases respectively, with 28 bases between them. Looked up from germline, CDR1 is SQVTM and CDR2 is ANQGSEA. For the CDR3, the DNA is TGCAGCGTTGAAGATCGGTTGGGACCACAGGGTCTGCTTGCTTATGGCTACACCTTC. Its translation: CSVEDRLGPQGLLAYGYTF.

About this clone: This sample also contains other DNA sequences that code for the same CDR3. The V and J genes are TRBV9 and TRBJ2-5, with a possible D match to TRBD2 (7 bases). CDR1 and CDR2 from the germline V gene are SGDLS and YYNGEE. Trimming removed 2 bases from V and 4 bases from J, with 12 bases in between. The CDR3 covers 14 residues. The chain's CDR3 is CASSVGGGSETQYF. The CDR3 nucleotides read TGTGCCAGCAGCGTTGGGGGGGGCTCAGAGACCCAGTACTTC.

There are a few counts of this clone. The chain joins TRBV29-1 to TRBJ1-1; the D gene is possibly TRBD1 (6 bases). V was shortened by 4 bases and J by 4 bases, with 13 bases between the two germline ends. CDR3 size: 13 residues. The germline CDR1 and CDR2 sequences are SQVTM and ANQGSEA. The CDR3 DNA sequence: TGCAGCGTTGCCGGGGGGCAGGGCACTGAAGCTTTCTTT. Residues: CSVAGGQGTEAFF.

The V gene is TRBV6-5, the J gene TRBJ2-7; 9 nucleotides align to TRBD1. Unmatched junction bases numbered 5, after V lost 4 bases and J lost 1 base. The CDR3 has 15 residues. In germline, CDR1 is MNHEY, CDR2 SVGAGI. The CDR3 here is CASSSGQGFSYEQYF. The CDR3 nucleotides read TGTGCCAGCAGTTCGGGACAGGGCTTTTCCTACGAGCAGTACTTC.

This chain uses TRBV7-2 with TRBJ2-5; D perhaps matches TRBD1 (6 bases). The last part of the DNA fits TRBJ2-7 better; the J call may be wrong. Germline V lookup: CDR1 SGHTA, CDR2 FQGNSA. This CDR3 region has 13 residues. The CDR3 DNA is TGTGCCGGCGCGACGGCAGGGGTCTACGAGCAGTACTTC. As protein: CAGATAGVYEQYF.

This clone appeared a single time. V gene TRBV5-1 combines with J gene TRBJ2-1; 8 positions agree with TRBD2. V shed 7 bases and J 5 bases; nucleotides not matched to a gene: 14. This CDR3 is built from 16 residues. Germline lookup yields CDR1 SGHRS and CDR2 YFSETQ. CDR3 amino acids: CASGRVAGGLNNEQFF. The CDR3 nucleotides read TGCGCCAGCGGACGGGTCGCGGGGGGACTAAACAATGAGCAGTTCTTC. Supplemented by reference TRBV5-1 and TRBJ2-1, the full variable domain reads KAGVTQTPRYLIKTRGQQVTLSCSPISGHRSVSWYQQTPGQGLQFLFEYFSETQRNKGNFPGRFSGRQFSNSRSEMNVSTLELGDSALYLCASGRVAGGLNNEQFFGPGTRLTVL.

The chain couples TRBV7-3 to TRBJ2-3; 10 bases match TRBD2. This CDR3 region has 17 residues. Germline loops: CDR1 SGHTA, CDR2 FQGTGA. V shed 5 bases and J 3 bases; nucleotides not matched to a gene: 11. CDR3 region: CASSPIGPSGGTDTQYF. The CDR3 DNA reads TGTGCCAGCAGCCCTATAGGGCCTAGCGGGGGAACAGATACGCAGTATTTT.